Sequencing of this TCR beta chain was carried out in a study of blood T cell repertoires in COVID-19 (dated by TCRdb to between 2020 and 2021). Turning to the overall study: Samples covering the acute and convalescent phases of COVID-19 were provided by collaborators in the United States, Italy and Spain. Where available, HLA class I and class II types were obtained from metadata supplied by the sample provider rather than from assay-based typing. The samples were drawn from the first 160 participants of the ongoing ImmuneRACE study and from under 1,500 subjects provided by 6 global collaborators. The repertoires were released in a freely available public database intended as a resource for research on the immune response to SARS-CoV-2. Sample metadata almost always included a de-identified subject ID, COVID-19 status, age in years and sex. Deeply sampled blood TCRbeta repertoires from subjects exposed to, actively infected with, or recovered from COVID-19 were included in the dataset. The material from the prospective study consisted of cDNA or gDNA derived from T cells, B-cell-depleted T cells, or PBMCs. Here is what the overall study found, with its caveats: How much clinical and demographic metadata was included differed by source and by participant, and the metadata was provided uncurated.

Counted from cysteine to phenylalanine, this CDR3 has 14 amino acids. Only the CDR3 part of the read is kept: 42 bases, read in frame from the first base. Looking up the germline V gene (reference sequence) yields CDR1 SGHNT and CDR2 YYREEE. A distance of 16 bases separates the germline ends of V and J, which lose 3 bases and 9 bases respectively. Enrolling through a virtual design, the prospective study's participants ranged in age from roughly 18 to 95 years and lived across roughly 23 United States geographic areas. Cohort assignment in the prospective study relied on participant-reported clinical history from a screening survey and a study questionnaire. For ImmuneRACE Cohort 3, a participant was defined as recovered based on two consecutive negative NP/OP PCR tests, clearance by a healthcare professional, or resolution of symptoms. In the prospective study, mobile phlebotomists collected whole blood, serum and a nasopharyngeal or oropharyngeal swab from each participant. Over a roughly 2-month period, participants in the prospective study had the option of providing additional blood draws and questionnaires. Blood samples from the prospective study were shipped frozen or at room temperature prior to DNA extraction.

Of note for this clone: The antigen it binds to is not known. No base quality information exists; no much larger clone differs at one position.

The immunoSEQ Assay, a bias-controlled multiplex PCR, was used to amplify TCRbeta CDR3 regions from genomic DNA. As for the authors' bioinformatics: Within the assay, amplification of reference gene primers was used to estimate how many nucleated cells each sample contained. To quantify the absolute abundance of each unique TCRbeta CDR3 rearrangement, sequence reads were collapsed and filtered. For each sample, productive Simpson clonality was calculated as the square root of Simpson's diversity index across productive rearrangements. Not all clones reach the TCRdb copy of this immuneACCESS table, which keeps in-frame sequences only. Checked studies attribute under half of the gap to unresolved V genes and leave the rest unexplained. The V and J calls and clone size were taken over from that table, and D and trimming were inferred from the DNA. Within this sample are 250,000 to 350,000 clones, with just over 85% of them counted one time only. Jointly, the top ten make up less than 11% of the sample.

Input material: PBMCs or T cells enriched from blood (not recorded which). This sequence uses TRBV5-4 and TRBJ1-3, with TRBD1 tentatively as D gene (6 bases match). The TCR was taken from a woman aged 18-29 years who had recovered from COVID-19. The nucleotide sequence is TGTGCCAGCAGCTCCGACAGGTCCCTGGGCACCATATATTTT. It translates as CASSSDRSLGTIYF.